This T cell receptor beta chain emerged from a study of Ad26.COV2.S vaccination and SARS-CoV-2 variants. The wider study: Administration of Ad26.COV2.S was intramuscular, either once or twice 56 days apart.

The treatment is: some 20 received Ad26.COV2.S at low or high dose, single or two shots; several received placebo; per-sample allocation not given. After the first vaccine or placebo injection, samples were drawn on day 63. This table comes from immunoSEQ multiplex PCR, and its TCRdb copy is limited to in-frame clones, with some not included. The sample shows roughly 420,000 clones, 85% to 90% of them seen only once. The V end lost 5 bases, the J end lost 1 base, and 9 bases lay between the germline ends. Germline values: CDR1 MNHEY, CDR2 SVGAGI. The CDR3 totals 14 residues. V gene TRBV6-5 combines with J gene TRBJ1-3; no clear D. Here the sequenced sample was peripheral blood, taken in a trial of Ad26.COV2.S vaccine versus placebo. This clonotype was obtained from a person between 18 and 59 years old who received the Ad26.COV2.S COVID-19 vaccine or a placebo. CDR3 protein: CASSPVGSGNTIYF. The CDR3 DNA reads TGTGCCAGCAGTCCCGTAGGATCTGGAAACACCATATATTTT.